The source of this TCR beta chain is a study of T-cell reconstitution after alpha-beta-depleted transplantation in children. This clonotype was detected many times. Its antigen is not identified. The CDR3 has 17 residues. V lost 2 bases and J lost 7; bases outside the gene matches: 12. Germline CDR1 reads SGHTA; CDR2 reads FQGTGA. Study-level findings and limits: The origin of high day-60 TCRbeta diversity in some patients lay in surviving recipient T cells and thymic progenitors. In patients about two months after transplant, alpha-beta T cells reportedly arose from several hundred expanded graft clones.

The TCRbeta library was prepared with unique molecular identifiers. TCRdb re-derived calls from the PCR reads in MiXCR, one entry per CDR3 protein. The table has fewer than 350,000 distinct CDR3 sequences, about 9.4% seen once. V gene TRBV7-3 combines with J gene TRBJ2-1; 9 positions agree with TRBD2. Here the sequenced sample was PBMCs, taken before TCRalphabeta/CD19-depleted stem cell transplant. This TCR was recovered from a boy in the first two years of life with acute myeloid leukemia, due to receive a stem cell transplant. CDR3 sequence: CASSLFGAGGAQNEQFF. CDR3 sequence (DNA): TGTGCCAGCAGCTTATTTGGAGCGGGGGGCGCTCAAAATGAGCAGTTCTTC.